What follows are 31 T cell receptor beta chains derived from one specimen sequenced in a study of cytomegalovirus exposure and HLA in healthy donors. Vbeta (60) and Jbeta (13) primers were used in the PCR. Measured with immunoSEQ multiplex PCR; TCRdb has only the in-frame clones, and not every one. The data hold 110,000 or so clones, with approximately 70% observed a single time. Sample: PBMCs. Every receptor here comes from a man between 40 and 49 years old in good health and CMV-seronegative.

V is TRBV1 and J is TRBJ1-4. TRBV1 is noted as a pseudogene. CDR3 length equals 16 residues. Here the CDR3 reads CTSSQAPQAANEKLFF. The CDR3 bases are TGCACCAGCAGCCAAGCCCCTCAAGCCGCCAATGAAAAACTGTTTTTT.

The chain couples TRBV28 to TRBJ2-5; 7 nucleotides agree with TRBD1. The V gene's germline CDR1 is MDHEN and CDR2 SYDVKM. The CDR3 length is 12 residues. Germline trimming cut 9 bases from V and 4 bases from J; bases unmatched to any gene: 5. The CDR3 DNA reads TGTGCCAGGACCCGGGACAGAGAGACCCAGTACTTC. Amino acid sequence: CARTRDRETQYF.

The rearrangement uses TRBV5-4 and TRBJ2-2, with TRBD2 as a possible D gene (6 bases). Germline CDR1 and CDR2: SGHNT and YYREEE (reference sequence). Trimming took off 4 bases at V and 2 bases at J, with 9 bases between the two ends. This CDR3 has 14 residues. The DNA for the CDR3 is TGTGCCAGCAGCGGGGGGATTAACACCGGGGAGCTGTTTTTT. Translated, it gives CASSGGINTGELFF.

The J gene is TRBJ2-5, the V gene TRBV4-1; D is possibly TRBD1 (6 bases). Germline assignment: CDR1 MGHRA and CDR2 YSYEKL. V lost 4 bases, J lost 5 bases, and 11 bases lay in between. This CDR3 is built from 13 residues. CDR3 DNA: TGCGCCAGCAGCCTAGGACAGTTGGAGACCCAGTACTTC. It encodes CASSLGQLETQYF.

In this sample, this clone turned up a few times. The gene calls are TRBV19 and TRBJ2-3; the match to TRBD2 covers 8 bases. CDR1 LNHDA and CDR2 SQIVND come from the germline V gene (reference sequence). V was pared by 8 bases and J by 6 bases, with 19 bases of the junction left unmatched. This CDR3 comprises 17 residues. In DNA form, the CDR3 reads TGTGCCAGTCGACTGAGGGCTAGCGGGTCTTTAACGGATACGCAGTATTTT. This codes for CASRLRASGSLTDTQYF.

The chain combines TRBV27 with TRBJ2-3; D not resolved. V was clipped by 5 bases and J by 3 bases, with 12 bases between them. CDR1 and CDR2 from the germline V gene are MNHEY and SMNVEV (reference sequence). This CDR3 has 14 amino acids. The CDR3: CASSPLTRTDTQYF. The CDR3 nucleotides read TGTGCCAGCAGTCCCTTGACACGGACAGATACGCAGTATTTT.

The CDR3 spells CASSTIAGGPDTQYF. In nucleotides, the CDR3 is TGTGCCAGTAGTACCATAGCGGGGGGGCCGGATACGCAGTATTTT. The rearrangement joins TRBV19 to TRBJ2-3; 11 nucleotides align to TRBD2. The J segment lost 6 bases and the V segment lost 4 bases, leaving 6 bases of the junction unmatched. Per the germline V gene, CDR1 is LNHDA and CDR2 is SQIVND (reference sequence). This CDR3 has 15 residues.

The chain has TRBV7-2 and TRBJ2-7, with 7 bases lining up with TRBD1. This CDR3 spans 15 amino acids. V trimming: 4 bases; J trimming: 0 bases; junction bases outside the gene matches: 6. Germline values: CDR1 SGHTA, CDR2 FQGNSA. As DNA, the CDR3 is TGTGCCAGCAGCTCCGACAGGGTAGCCTCCTACGAGCAGTACTTC. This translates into CASSSDRVASYEQYF.

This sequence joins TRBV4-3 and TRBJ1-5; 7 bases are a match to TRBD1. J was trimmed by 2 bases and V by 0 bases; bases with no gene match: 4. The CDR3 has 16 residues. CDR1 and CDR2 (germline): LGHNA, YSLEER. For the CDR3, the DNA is TGCGCCAGCAGCCAAGATAGGGGGACAGGCAATCAGCCCCAGCATTTT. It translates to CASSQDRGTGNQPQHF.

The CDR3 sequence is CASSSQAHYGYTF. The CDR3 nucleotides are TGTGCCAGCAGCTCACAGGCGCACTATGGCTACACCTTC. The chain combines TRBV5-6 with TRBJ1-2; D perhaps matches TRBD1 (5 bases). The germline gives CDR1 SGHDT, CDR2 YYEEEE. V was clipped by 3 bases and J by 3 bases, with 9 bases between them. The CDR3 consists of 13 residues.

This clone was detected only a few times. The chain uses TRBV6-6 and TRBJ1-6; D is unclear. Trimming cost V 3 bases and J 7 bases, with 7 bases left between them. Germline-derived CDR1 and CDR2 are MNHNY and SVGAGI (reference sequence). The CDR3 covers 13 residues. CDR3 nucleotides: TGTGCCAGCAGTTATGGTCAGAATTCACCCCTCCACTTT. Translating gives CASSYGQNSPLHF.

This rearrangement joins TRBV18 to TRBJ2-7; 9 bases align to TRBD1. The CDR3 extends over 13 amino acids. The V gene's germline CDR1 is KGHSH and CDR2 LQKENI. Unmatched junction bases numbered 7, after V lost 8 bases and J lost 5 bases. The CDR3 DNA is TGTGCCAGCACCGGACAGGGGTACAACGAGCAGTACTTC. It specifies CASTGQGYNEQYF.

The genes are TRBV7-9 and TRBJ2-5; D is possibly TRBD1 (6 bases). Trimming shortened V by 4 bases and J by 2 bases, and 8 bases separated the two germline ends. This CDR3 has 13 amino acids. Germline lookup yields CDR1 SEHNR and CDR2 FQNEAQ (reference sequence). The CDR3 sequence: CASSSGQQETQYF. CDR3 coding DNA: TGTGCCAGCAGCTCCGGACAGCAAGAGACCCAGTACTTC. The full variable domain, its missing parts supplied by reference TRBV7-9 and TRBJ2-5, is DTGVSQNPRHKITKRGQNVTFRCDPISEHNRLYWYRQTLGQGPEFLTYFQNEAQLEKSRLLSDRFSAERPKGSFSTLEIQRTEQGDSAMYLCASSSGQQETQYFGPGTRLLVL.

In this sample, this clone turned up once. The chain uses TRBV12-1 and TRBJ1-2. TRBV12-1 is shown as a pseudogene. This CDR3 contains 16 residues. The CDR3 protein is CASSPADILGDYGYTF. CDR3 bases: TGTGCCAGCAGCCCCGCCGACATCCTGGGAGACTATGGCTACACCTTC.

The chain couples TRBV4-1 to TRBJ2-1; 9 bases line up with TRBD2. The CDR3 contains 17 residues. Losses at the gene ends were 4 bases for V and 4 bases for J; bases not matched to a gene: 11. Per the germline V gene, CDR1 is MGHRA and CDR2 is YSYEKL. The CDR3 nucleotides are TGCGCCAGCAGCCCCGGGACTAGCTGGGGGGGGTACAATGAGCAGTTCTTC. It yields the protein CASSPGTSWGGYNEQFF.

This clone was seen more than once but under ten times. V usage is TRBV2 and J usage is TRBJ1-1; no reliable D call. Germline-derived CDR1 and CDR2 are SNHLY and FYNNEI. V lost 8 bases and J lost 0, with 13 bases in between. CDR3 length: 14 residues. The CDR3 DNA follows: TGTGCCAGCGCGATTCCCAGGATGAACACTGAAGCTTTCTTT. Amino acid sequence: CASAIPRMNTEAFF.

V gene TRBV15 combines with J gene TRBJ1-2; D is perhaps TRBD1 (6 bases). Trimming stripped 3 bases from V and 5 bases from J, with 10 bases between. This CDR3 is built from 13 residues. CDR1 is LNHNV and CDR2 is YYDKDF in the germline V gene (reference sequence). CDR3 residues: CATSRDSQYGYTF. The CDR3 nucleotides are TGTGCCACCAGCAGGGACAGCCAATATGGCTACACCTTC.

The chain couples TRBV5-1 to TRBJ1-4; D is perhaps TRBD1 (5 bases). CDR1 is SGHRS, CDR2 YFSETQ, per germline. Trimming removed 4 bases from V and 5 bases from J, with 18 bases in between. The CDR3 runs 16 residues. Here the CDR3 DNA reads TGCGCCAGCAGCATGGGTTTCAGGGTTTCGAATGAAAAACTGTTTTTT. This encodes CASSMGFRVSNEKLFF.

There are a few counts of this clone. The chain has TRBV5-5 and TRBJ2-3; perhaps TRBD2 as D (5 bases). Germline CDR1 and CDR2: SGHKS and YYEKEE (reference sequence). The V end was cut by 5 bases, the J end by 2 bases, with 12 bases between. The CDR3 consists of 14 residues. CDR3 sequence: CASRRLFFTDTQYF. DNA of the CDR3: TGTGCCAGCAGACGACTATTCTTCACAGATACGCAGTATTTT. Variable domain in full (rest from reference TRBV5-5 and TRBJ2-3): DAGVTQSPTHLIKTRGQQVTLRCSPISGHKSVSWYQQVLGQGPQFIFQYYEKEERGRGNFPDRFSARQFPNYSSELNVNALLLGDSALYLCASRRLFFTDTQYFGPGTRLTVL.

CDR3 sequence reads: CASSVGPVTPYEQYF. In DNA form, the CDR3 reads TGTGCCAGCAGCGTGGGCCCAGTAACTCCCTACGAGCAGTACTTC. J is TRBJ2-7 and V is TRBV21-1; the table names TRBD1, a call not compared with the DNA. TRBV21-1 is given as a pseudogene. The CDR3 spans 15 residues.

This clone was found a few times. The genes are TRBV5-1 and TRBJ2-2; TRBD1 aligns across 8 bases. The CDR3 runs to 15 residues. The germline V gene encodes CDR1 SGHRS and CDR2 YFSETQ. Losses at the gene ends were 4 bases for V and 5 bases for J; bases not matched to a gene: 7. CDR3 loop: CASSQSGGWTGELFF. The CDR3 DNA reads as TGCGCCAGCAGCCAATCAGGGGGCTGGACCGGGGAGCTGTTTTTT.

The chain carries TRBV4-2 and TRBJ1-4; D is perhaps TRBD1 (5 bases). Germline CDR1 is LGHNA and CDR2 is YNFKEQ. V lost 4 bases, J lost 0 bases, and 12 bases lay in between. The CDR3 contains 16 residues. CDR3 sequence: CASSPTAPTTNEKLFF. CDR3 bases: TGTGCCAGCAGCCCGACAGCTCCGACAACTAATGAAAAACTGTTTTTT.

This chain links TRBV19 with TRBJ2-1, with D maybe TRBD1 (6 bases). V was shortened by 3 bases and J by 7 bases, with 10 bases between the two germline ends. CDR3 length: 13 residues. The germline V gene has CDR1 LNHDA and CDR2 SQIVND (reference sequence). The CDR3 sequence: CASSILGGNEQFF. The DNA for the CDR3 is TGTGCCAGTAGTATCTTAGGGGGAAATGAGCAGTTCTTC.

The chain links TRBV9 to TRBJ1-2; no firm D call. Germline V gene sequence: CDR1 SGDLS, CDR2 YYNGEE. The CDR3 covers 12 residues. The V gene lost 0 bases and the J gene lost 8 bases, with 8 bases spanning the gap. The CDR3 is CASSVGLEGYTF. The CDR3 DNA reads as TGTGCCAGCAGCGTAGGGTTGGAGGGCTACACCTTC.

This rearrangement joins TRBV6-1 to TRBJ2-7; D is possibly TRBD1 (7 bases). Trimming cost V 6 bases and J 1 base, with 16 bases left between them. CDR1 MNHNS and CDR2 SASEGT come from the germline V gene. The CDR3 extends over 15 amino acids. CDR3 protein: CASRATGTSSYEQYF. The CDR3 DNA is TGTGCCAGCAGGGCGACAGGGACTTCGTCCTACGAGCAGTACTTC.

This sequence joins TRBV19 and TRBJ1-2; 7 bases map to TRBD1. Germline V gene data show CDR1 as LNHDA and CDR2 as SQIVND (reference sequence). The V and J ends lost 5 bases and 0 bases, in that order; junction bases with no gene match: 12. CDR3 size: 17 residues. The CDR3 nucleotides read TGTGCCAGTAGTCTTTCAGCCGACAGGGTCGCTAACTATGGCTACACCTTC. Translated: CASSLSADRVANYGYTF.

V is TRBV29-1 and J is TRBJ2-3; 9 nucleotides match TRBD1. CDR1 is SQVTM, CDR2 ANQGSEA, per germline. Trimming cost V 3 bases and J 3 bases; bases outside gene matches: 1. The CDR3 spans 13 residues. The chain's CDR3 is CSVETGGTDTQYF. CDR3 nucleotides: TGCAGCGTTGAGACAGGGGGAACAGATACGCAGTATTTT.

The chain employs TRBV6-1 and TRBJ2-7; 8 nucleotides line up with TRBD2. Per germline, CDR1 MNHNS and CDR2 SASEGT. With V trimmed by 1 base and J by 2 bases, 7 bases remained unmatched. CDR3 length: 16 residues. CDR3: CASSEGWRGEAYEQYF. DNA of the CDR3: TGTGCCAGCAGTGAAGGGTGGCGGGGGGAGGCCTACGAGCAGTACTTC.

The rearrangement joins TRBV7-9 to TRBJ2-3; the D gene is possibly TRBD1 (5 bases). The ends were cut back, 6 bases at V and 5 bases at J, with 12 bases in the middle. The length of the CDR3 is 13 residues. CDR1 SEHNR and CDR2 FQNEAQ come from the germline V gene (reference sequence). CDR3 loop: CASSLAGQDTQYF. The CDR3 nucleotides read TGTGCCAGCAGTCTGGCCGGACAAGATACGCAGTATTTT. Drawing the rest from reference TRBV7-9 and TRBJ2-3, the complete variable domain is DTGVSQNPRHKITKRGQNVTFRCDPISEHNRLYWYRQTLGQGPEFLTYFQNEAQLEKSRLLSDRFSAERPKGSFSTLEIQRTEQGDSAMYLCASSLAGQDTQYFGPGTRLTVL.

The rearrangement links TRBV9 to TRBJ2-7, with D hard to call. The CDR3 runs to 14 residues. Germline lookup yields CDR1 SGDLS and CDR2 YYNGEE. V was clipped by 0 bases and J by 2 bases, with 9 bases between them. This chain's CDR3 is CASSVARSTYEQYF. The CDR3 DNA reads TGTGCCAGCAGCGTAGCCAGGTCCACCTACGAGCAGTACTTC.

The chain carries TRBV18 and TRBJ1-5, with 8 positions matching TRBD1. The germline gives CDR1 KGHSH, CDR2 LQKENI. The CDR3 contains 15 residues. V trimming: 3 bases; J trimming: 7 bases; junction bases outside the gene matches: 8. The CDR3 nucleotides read TGTGCCAGCTCACCGGGACAGGTGATACAACAGCCCCAGCATTTT. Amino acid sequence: CASSPGQVIQQPQHF.